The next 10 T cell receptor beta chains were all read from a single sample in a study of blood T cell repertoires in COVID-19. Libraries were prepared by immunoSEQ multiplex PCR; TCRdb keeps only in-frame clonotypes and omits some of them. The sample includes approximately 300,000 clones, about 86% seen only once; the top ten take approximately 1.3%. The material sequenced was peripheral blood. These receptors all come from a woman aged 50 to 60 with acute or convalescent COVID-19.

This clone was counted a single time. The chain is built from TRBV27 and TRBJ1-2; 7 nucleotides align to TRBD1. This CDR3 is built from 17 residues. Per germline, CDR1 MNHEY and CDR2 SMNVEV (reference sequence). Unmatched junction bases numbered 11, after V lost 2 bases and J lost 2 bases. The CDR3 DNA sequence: TGTGCCAGCAGTTTAACAGGGGAGGCCCTCACAAACTATGGCTACACCTTC. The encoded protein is CASSLTGEALTNYGYTF.

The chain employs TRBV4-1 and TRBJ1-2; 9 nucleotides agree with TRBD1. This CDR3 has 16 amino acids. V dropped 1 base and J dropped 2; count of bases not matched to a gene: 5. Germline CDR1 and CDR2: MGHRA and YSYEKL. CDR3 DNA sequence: TGCGCCAGCAGCCAAGCCCCAGGACAGGGGAACTATGGCTACACCTTC. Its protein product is CASSQAPGQGNYGYTF.

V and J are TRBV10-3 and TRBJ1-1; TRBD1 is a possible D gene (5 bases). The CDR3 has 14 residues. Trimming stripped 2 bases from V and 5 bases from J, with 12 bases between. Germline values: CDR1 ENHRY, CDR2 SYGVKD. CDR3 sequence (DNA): TGTGCCATCAGTGAGCGCGACAGTATTACTGAAGCTTTCTTT. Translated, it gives CAISERDSITEAFF.

CDR3 in DNA: TGTGCCAGCAGCAACCTAGACTATAATTCACCCCTCCACTTT. Amino acids: CASSNLDYNSPLHF. This chain connects TRBV21-1 to TRBJ1-6. TRBV21-1 is a recognized pseudogene. The CDR3 loop spans 14 amino acids.

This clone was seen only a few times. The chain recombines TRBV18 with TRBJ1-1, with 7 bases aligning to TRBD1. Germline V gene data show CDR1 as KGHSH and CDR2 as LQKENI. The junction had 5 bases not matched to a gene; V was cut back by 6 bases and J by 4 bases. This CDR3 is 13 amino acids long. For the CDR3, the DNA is TGTGCCAGCTCGCCGGGACAGCGCACTGAAGCTTTCTTT. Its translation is CASSPGQRTEAFF.

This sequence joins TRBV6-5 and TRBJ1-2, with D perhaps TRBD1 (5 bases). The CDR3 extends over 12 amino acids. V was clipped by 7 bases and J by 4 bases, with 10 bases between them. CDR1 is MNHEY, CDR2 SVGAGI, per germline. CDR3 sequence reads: CASKTGGYGYTF. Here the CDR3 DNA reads TGTGCCAGCAAGACCGGGGGCTATGGCTACACCTTC.

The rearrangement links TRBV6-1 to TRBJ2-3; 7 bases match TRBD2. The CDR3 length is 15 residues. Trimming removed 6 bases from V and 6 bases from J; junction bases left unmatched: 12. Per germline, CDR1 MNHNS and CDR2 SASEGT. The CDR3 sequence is CASRLSGVLMDTQYF. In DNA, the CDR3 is TGTGCCAGCAGATTGAGCGGGGTCTTAATGGATACGCAGTATTTT.

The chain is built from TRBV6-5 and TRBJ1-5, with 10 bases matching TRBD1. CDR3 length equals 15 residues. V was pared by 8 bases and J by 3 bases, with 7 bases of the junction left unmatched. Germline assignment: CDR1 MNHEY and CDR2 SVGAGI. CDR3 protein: CASSTGGGFNQPQHF. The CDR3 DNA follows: TGTGCCAGCTCGACAGGGGGCGGGTTCAATCAGCCCCAGCATTTT.

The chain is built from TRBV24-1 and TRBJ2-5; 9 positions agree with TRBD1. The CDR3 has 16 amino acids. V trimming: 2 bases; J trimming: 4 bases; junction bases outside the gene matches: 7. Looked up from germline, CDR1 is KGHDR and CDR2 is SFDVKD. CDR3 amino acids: CATSDYLGQGRETQYF. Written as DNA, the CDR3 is TGTGCCACCAGTGATTACTTGGGACAGGGCAGAGAGACCCAGTACTTC.

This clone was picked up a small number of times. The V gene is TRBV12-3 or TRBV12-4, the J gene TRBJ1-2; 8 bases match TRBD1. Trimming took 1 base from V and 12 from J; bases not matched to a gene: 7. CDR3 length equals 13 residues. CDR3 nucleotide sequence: TGTGCCAGCAGTTTAGAAGGGCAGGGGGCCCACACCTTC. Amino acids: CASSLEGQGAHTF.